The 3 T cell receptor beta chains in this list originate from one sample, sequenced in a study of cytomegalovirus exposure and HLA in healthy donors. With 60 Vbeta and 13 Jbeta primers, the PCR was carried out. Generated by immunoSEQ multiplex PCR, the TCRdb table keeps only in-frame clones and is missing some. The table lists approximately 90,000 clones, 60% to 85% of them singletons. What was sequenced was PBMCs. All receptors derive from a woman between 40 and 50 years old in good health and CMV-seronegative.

The CDR3 DNA reads as TGTGCCAGCAGTTACTCGGGGGGACTTAGGGGAGAGACCCAGTACTTC. It codes for CASSYSGGLRGETQYF. The J gene is TRBJ2-5, the V gene TRBV6-5; maybe TRBD2 (6 bases). The CDR3 loop spans 16 amino acids. Germline-derived CDR1 and CDR2 are MNHEY and SVGAGI. The V end was cut by 0 bases, the J end by 4 bases, with 15 bases between.

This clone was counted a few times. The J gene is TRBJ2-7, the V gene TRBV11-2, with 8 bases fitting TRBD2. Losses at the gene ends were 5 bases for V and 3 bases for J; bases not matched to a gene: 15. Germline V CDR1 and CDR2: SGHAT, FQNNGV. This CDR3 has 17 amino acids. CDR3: CASSPRERGGPNYEQYF. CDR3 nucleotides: TGTGCCAGCAGCCCACGAGAACGGGGGGGCCCAAACTACGAGCAGTACTTC.

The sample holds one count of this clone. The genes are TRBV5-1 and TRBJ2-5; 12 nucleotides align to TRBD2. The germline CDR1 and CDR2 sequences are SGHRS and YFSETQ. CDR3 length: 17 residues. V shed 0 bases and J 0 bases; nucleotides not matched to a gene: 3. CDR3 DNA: TGCGCCAGCAGCTTGGACGGGACTAGCGGGTACCAAGAGACCCAGTACTTC. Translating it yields CASSLDGTSGYQETQYF. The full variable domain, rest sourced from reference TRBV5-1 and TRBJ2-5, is KAGVTQTPRYLIKTRGQQVTLSCSPISGHRSVSWYQQTPGQGLQFLFEYFSETQRNKGNFPGRFSGRQFSNSRSEMNVSTLELGDSALYLCASSLDGTSGYQETQYFGPGTRLLVL.